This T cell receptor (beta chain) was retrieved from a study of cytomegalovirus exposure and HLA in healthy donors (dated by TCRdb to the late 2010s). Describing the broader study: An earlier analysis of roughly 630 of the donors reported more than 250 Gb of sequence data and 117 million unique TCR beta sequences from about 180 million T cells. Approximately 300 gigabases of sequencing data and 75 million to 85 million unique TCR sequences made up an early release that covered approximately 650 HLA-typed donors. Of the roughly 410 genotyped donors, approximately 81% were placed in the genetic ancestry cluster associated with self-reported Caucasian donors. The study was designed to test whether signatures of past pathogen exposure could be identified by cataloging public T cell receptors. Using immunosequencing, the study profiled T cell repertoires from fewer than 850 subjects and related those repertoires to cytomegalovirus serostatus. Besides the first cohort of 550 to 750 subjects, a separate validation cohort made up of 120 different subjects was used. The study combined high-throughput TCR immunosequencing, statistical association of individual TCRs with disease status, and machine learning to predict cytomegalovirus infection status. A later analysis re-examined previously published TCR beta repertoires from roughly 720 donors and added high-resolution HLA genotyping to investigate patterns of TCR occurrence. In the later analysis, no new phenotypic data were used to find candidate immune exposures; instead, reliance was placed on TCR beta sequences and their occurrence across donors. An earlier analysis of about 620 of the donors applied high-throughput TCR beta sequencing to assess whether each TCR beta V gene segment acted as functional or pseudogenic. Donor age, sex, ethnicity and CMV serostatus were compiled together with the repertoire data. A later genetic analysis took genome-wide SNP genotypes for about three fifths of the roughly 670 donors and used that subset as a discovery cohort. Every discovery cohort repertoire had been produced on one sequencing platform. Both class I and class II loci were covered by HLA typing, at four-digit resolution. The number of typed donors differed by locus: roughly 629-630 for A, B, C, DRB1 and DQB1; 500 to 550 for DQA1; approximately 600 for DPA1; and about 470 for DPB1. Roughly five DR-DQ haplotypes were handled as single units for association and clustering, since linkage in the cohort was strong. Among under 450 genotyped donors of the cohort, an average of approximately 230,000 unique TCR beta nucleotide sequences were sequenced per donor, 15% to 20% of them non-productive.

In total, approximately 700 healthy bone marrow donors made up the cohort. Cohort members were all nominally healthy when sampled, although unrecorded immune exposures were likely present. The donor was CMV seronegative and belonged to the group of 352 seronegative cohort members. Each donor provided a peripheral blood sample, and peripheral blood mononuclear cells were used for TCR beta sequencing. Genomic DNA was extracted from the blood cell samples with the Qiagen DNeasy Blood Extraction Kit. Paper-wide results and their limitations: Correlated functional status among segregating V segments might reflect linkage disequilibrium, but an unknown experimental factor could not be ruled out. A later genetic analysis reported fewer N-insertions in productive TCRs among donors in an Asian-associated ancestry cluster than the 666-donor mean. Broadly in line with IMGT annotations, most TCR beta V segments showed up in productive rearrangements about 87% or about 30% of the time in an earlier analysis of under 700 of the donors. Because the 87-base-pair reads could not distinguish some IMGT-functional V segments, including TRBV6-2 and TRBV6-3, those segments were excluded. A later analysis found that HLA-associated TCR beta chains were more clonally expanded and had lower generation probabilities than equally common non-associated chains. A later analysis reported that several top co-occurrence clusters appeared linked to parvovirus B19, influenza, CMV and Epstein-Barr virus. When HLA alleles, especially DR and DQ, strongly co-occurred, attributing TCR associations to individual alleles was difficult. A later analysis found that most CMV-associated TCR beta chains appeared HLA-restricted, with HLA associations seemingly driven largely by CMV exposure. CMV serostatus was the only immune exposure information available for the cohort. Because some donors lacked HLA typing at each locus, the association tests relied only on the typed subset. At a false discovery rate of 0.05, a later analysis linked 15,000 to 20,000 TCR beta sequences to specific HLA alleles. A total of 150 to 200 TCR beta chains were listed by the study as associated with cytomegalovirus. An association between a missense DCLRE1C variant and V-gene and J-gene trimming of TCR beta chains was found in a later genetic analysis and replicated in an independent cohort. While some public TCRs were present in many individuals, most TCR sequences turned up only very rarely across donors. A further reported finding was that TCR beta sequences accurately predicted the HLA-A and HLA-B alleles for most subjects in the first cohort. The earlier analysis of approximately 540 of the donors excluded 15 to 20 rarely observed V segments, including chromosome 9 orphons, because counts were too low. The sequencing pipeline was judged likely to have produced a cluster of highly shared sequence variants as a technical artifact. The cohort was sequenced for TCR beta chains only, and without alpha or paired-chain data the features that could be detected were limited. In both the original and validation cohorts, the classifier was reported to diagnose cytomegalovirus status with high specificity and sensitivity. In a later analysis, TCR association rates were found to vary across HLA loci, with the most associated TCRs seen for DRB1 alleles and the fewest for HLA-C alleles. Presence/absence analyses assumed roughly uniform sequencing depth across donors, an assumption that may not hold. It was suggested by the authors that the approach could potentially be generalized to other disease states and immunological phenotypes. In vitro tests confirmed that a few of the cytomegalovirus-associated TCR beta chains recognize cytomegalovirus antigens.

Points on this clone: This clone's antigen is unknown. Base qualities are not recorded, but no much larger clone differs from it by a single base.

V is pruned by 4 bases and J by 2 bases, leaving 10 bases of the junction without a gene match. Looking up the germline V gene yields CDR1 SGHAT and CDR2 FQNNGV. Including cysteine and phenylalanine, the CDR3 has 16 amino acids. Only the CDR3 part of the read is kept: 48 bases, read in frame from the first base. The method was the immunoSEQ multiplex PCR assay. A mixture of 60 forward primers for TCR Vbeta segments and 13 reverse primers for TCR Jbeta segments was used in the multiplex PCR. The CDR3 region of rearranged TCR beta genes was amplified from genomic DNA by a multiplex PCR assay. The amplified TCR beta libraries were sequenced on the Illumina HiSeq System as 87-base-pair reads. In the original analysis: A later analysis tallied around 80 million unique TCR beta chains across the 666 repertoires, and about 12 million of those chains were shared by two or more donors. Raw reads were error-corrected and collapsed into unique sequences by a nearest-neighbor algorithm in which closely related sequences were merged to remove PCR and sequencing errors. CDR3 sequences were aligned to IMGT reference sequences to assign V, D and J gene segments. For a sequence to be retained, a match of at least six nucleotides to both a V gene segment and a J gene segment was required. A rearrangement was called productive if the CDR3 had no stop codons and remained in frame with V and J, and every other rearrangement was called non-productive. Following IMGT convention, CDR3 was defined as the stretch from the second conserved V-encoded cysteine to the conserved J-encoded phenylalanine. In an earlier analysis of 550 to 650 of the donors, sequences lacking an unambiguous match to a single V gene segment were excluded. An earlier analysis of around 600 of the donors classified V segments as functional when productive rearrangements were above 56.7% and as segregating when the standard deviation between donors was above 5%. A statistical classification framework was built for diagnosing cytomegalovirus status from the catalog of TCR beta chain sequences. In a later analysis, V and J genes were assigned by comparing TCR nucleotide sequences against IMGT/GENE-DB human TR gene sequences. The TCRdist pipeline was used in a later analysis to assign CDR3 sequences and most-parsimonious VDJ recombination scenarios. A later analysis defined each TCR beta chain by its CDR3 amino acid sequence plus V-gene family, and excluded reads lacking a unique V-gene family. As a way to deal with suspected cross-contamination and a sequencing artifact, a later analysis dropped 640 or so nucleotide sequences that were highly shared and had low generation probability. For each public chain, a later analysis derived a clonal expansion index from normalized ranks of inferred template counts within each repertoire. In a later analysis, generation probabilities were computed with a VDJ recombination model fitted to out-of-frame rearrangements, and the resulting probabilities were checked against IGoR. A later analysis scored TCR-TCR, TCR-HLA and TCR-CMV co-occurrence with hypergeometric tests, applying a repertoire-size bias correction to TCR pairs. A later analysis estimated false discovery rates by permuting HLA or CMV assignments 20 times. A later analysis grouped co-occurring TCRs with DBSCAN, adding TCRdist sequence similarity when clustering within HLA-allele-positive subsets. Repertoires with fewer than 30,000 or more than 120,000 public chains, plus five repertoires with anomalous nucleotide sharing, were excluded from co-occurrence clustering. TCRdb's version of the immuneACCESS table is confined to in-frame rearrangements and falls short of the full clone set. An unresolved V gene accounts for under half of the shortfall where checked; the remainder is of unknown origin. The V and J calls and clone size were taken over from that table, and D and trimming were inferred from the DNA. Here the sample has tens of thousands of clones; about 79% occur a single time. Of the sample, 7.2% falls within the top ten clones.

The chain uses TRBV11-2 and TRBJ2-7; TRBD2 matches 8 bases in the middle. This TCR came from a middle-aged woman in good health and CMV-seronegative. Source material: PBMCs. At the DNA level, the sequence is TGTGCCAGCAGCTCCTCGCTGGTTAGCGGGACCTACGAGCAGTACTTC. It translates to CASSSSLVSGTYEQYF. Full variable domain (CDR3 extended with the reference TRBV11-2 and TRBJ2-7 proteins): EAGVAQSPRYKIIEKRQSVAFWCNPISGHATLYWYQQILGQGPKLLIQFQNNGVVDDSQLPKDRFSAERLKGVDSTLKIQPAKLEDSAVYLCASSSSLVSGTYEQYFGPGTRLTVT.